The 23 T cell receptor beta chains in this list originate from one sample, sequenced in a study of beta chain features in type 1 diabetes. The authors reverse transcribed all of the isolated RNA, so sequencing captured expressed TCRB transcripts. Data came from immunoSEQ multiplex PCR; TCRdb stores just in-frame clones and leaves some out. This sample yields about 140,000 clones, of which 9% to 10% are seen a single time; about 0.6% belongs to the top ten. The sequenced material came from central memory CD4+ T cells from blood. These receptors were collected from a woman between 40 and 55 years old in good health.

The chain recombines TRBV19 with TRBJ1-1; TRBD1 matches at 7 bases. V dropped 6 bases and J dropped 7; count of bases not matched to a gene: 11. The CDR3 is 14 amino acids. The germline V gene encodes CDR1 LNHDA and CDR2 SQIVND (reference sequence). CDR3 residues: CASRDRLPPNEAFF. The CDR3 bases are TGTGCCAGTAGGGACAGGCTCCCACCTAATGAAGCTTTCTTT. Full variable domain (rest looked up from reference TRBV19 and TRBJ1-1): DGGITQSPKYLFRKEGQNVTLSCEQNLNHDAMYWYRQDPGQGLRLIYYSQIVNDFQKGDIAEGYSVSREKKESFPLTVTSAQKNPTAFYLCASRDRLPPNEAFFGQGTRLTVV.

This clone turned up a few times. The rearrangement joins TRBV12-5 to TRBJ2-1; TRBD2 aligns across 9 bases. The CDR3 contains 16 residues. The V gene end was trimmed by 4 bases and the J gene end by 4 bases; junction bases not matched to a gene: 8. Germline V CDR1 and CDR2: LGHNT, FRNRAP. CDR3: CASGSRGSGGYNEQFF. In DNA, the CDR3 is TGTGCTAGTGGTTCAAGGGGTAGCGGGGGATACAATGAGCAGTTCTTC.

This clone appeared a few times. This rearrangement joins TRBV7-6 to TRBJ1-1; D might be TRBD1 (5 bases). V lost 5 bases and J 8 bases, leaving 12 bases between the germline ends. The CDR3 consists of 12 residues. Germline lookup yields CDR1 SGHVS and CDR2 FNYEAQ. CDR3 loop: CASSSLGLEAFF. In DNA, the CDR3 is TGTGCCAGCAGCAGCCTGGGGCTAGAAGCTTTCTTT.

This clone was recorded a few times. The chain uses TRBV4-3 and TRBJ2-7; 7 bases are a match to TRBD2. Germline CDR1 LGHNA, CDR2 YSLEER. J was trimmed by 6 bases and V by 3 bases; bases with no gene match: 8. The CDR3 is 14 amino acids. The CDR3 DNA is TGCGCCAGCAGCCATGCAACTAGCGTGGGCGAGCAGTACTTC. It is translated as CASSHATSVGEQYF.

This clone was found a few times. The chain uses TRBV7-8 and TRBJ2-1; 8 bases are a match to TRBD2. V dropped 0 bases and J dropped 9; count of bases not matched to a gene: 7. The CDR3 loop spans 15 amino acids. CDR1 is SGHVS, CDR2 FQNEAQ, per germline. Written as DNA, the CDR3 is TGTGCCAGCAGCTTAGCAGCGGGGGCGCGAGGTGAGCAGTTCTTC. It codes for CASSLAAGARGEQFF.

In the case of this clone: Other nucleotide sequences in the sample specify the same CDR3. The rearrangement links TRBV7-2 to TRBJ2-3; the D is unclear. Trimming shortened V by 4 bases and J by 2 bases, and 4 bases separated the two germline ends. CDR1 and CDR2 (germline): SGHTA, FQGNSA. This CDR3 is built from 12 residues. Written as DNA, the CDR3 is TGTGCCAGCAGCTCGTACACAGATACGCAGTATTTT. Translation gives CASSSYTDTQYF.

This clone was picked up a small number of times. The CDR3 region has the DNA TGTGCCAGCAGTCCCTCGACAGGCATGGGAGTGGATGGCTACACCTTC. Translated: CASSPSTGMGVDGYTF. The chain joins TRBV27 to TRBJ1-2; D perhaps matches TRBD1 (6 bases). Trimming removed 5 bases from V and 6 bases from J, with 22 bases in between. This CDR3 comprises 16 residues. Germline CDR1 reads MNHEY; CDR2 reads SMNVEV (reference sequence).

This sequence joins TRBV9 and TRBJ1-3, with D tentatively TRBD1 (5 bases). The CDR3 extends over 14 amino acids. Looked up from germline, CDR1 is SGDLS and CDR2 is YYNGEE. Trimming pared 3 bases from V and 0 bases from J, leaving 7 bases between. The CDR3 here is CASSGGGSGNTIYF. CDR3 sequence (DNA): TGTGCCAGCAGCGGGGGCGGCTCTGGAAACACCATATATTTT.

This chain connects TRBV6-1 to TRBJ2-2; 7 nucleotides agree with TRBD1. Trimming removed 10 bases from V and 5 bases from J; junction bases left unmatched: 13. From germline, CDR1 is MNHNS and CDR2 SASEGT. The CDR3 loop spans 15 amino acids. The CDR3 nucleotides read TGTGCCACCACCCGGGGCAGGGGGTGGACCGGGGAGCTGTTTTTT. This encodes CATTRGRGWTGELFF.

This clone was seen more than once but under ten times. The chain recombines TRBV19 with TRBJ1-1; a possible D gene is TRBD1 (5 bases). The CDR3 extends over 14 amino acids. Germline values: CDR1 LNHDA, CDR2 SQIVND (reference sequence). V lost 8 bases and J lost 1, with 14 bases in between. CDR3 amino acids: CASSPGGTNTEAFF. The CDR3 nucleotides are TGTGCCAGTTCCCCGGGAGGGACGAACACTGAAGCTTTCTTT.

The table lists this clone with a few counts. The chain couples TRBV23-1 to TRBJ2-3, with 10 positions matching TRBD2. TRBV23-1 belongs to the ORF category, with a function that is uncertain. The CDR3 runs 18 residues. V trimming: 4 bases; J trimming: 2 bases; junction bases outside the gene matches: 12. The CDR3 protein is CASSLGRTSGQTTDTQYF. The CDR3 DNA sequence: TGCGCCAGCAGTCTAGGGAGGACTAGCGGACAGACCACAGATACGCAGTATTTT.

This clone was recorded a few times. The V call is TRBV7-2, the J call TRBJ2-3, with a possible D match to TRBD2 (6 bases). CDR1 and CDR2 from the germline V gene are SGHTA and FQGNSA. Trimming stripped 5 bases from V and 3 bases from J, with 12 bases between. The CDR3 runs to 14 residues. The chain's CDR3 is CASSNSGATDTQYF. The CDR3 coding sequence is TGTGCCAGCAGCAATAGCGGAGCAACAGATACGCAGTATTTT.

The chain uses TRBV5-4 and TRBJ2-2, with 8 bases fitting TRBD1. Unmatched junction bases numbered 8, after V lost 4 bases and J lost 6 bases. Per germline, CDR1 SGHNT and CDR2 YYREEE (reference sequence). The CDR3 runs 15 residues. The CDR3 loop reads CASSLGQVFAGELFF. DNA of the CDR3: TGTGCCAGCAGCCTGGGACAGGTGTTCGCCGGGGAGCTGTTTTTT.

A few counts support this clone. This chain links TRBV2 with TRBJ2-3; TRBD2 matches 10 bases. The V and J ends lost 3 bases and 5 bases, in that order; junction bases with no gene match: 5. The germline gives CDR1 SNHLY, CDR2 FYNNEI. This CDR3 has 15 residues. CDR3 bases: TGTGCCAGCAGTGAGGCACTAGCGGGGAGAGATACGCAGTATTTT. It specifies CASSEALAGRDTQYF.

The rearrangement joins TRBV9 to TRBJ1-1; weak D call: TRBD1 (5 bases). The CDR3 loop spans 13 amino acids. Trimming pared 4 bases from V and 1 base from J, leaving 8 bases between. Per the germline V gene, CDR1 is SGDLS and CDR2 is YYNGEE. The CDR3 loop is CASSSTGNTEAFF. CDR3 DNA sequence: TGTGCCAGCAGCTCTACAGGGAACACTGAAGCTTTCTTT.

Of note for this clone: One end of the junction is discordant with germline, which a read error may explain. The V gene is TRBV5-1, the J gene TRBJ2-7; D call uncertain. CDR1 is SGHRS and CDR2 is YFSETQ in the germline V gene. The CDR3 consists of 13 residues. This CDR3 reads CASSLFRSYEQYF. The CDR3, as DNA: TGTGCCAGCAGCTTGTTCAGATCCTACGAGCAGTACTTC.

In its sample, this clone was seen many times. This chain joins TRBV6-6 and TRBJ2-1; TRBD2 might be the D (7 bases). V lost 10 bases and J lost 7, with 20 bases in between. Germline CDR1 is MNHNY and CDR2 is SVGAGI (reference sequence). CDR3 length: 14 amino acids. The CDR3 sequence is CATAFEGGGNEQFF. Here the CDR3 DNA reads TGTGCCACCGCGTTCGAGGGGGGGGGTAATGAGCAGTTCTTC.

The table lists this clone with a few counts. The chain recombines TRBV7-9 with TRBJ1-1; 7 bases are shared with TRBD1. CDR3 length equals 13 residues. The ends lost 0 bases at V and 8 bases at J; junction bases unmatched: 3. Germline CDR1 reads SEHNR; CDR2 reads FQNEAQ (reference sequence). The CDR3 protein is CASSLARGQEAFF. CDR3 coding DNA: TGTGCCAGCAGCTTAGCCCGGGGACAGGAAGCTTTCTTT.

This clone has at least ten counts. The CDR3 bases are TGTGCCAGCAGCCGGAGACAGGGAGCCAAAAACATTCAGTACTTC. Encoded protein: CASSRRQGAKNIQYF. V gene TRBV7-2 combines with J gene TRBJ2-4; 7 positions match TRBD1. Germline CDR1 reads SGHTA; CDR2 reads FQGNSA. The CDR3 extends over 15 amino acids. With 5 bases clipped from V and 0 bases from J, the junction kept 4 bases outside the gene matches.

The chain couples TRBV19 to TRBJ1-5; D unresolved. The V and J ends lost 1 base and 0 bases respectively, with 7 bases between them. Germline-derived CDR1 and CDR2 are LNHDA and SQIVND (reference sequence). The CDR3 is made up of 15 amino acids. DNA of the CDR3: TGTGCCAGTAGTATAGGGGCCAGTAGCAATCAGCCCCAGCATTTT. Amino acid sequence: CASSIGASSNQPQHF. Drawing the rest from reference TRBV19 and TRBJ1-5, the complete variable domain is DGGITQSPKYLFRKEGQNVTLSCEQNLNHDAMYWYRQDPGQGLRLIYYSQIVNDFQKGDIAEGYSVSREKKESFPLTVTSAQKNPTAFYLCASSIGASSNQPQHFGDGTRLSIL.

This clone was seen a handful of times. The chain couples TRBV28 to TRBJ2-1; TRBD2 is a possible D gene (5 bases). V was trimmed by 7 bases and J by 7 bases, leaving 20 bases between them. There are 15 residues in the CDR3. The germline gives CDR1 MDHEN, CDR2 SYDVKM. The CDR3 sequence: CASTPGGGFGNEQFF. The CDR3 DNA sequence: TGTGCCAGCACTCCTGGTGGCGGGTTCGGAAATGAGCAGTTCTTC.

This clone showed up just a few times. The rearrangement joins TRBV4-3 to TRBJ1-1, with D unclear. Germline V gene data show CDR1 as LGHNA and CDR2 as YSLEER. The V end lost 8 bases, the J end lost 1 base, and 17 bases lay between the germline ends. The CDR3 runs to 15 residues. The CDR3 DNA sequence: TGCGCCAGCGTAACACAGCTATCTGCGAACACTGAAGCTTTCTTT. It yields the protein CASVTQLSANTEAFF.

The sample holds a few counts of this clone. The rearrangement links TRBV5-1 to TRBJ2-3; 10 bases line up with TRBD1. CDR1 is SGHRS, CDR2 YFSETQ, per germline. J lost 4 bases, V lost 3 bases, and 5 bases had no gene match. CDR3 length equals 15 residues. CDR3 sequence reads: CASSSRQGAADTQYF. The CDR3 DNA is TGCGCCAGCAGCTCCCGACAGGGGGCGGCAGATACGCAGTATTTT.